This is a list of T cell receptor beta chains from one sample in a study of post-analysis software for immune sequencing data. TCRdb processed the PCR reads anew with MiXCR; each CDR3 protein has one entry. Among roughly 600,000 distinct CDR3 sequences listed, roughly two fifths were seen once. Sequencing used blood. All receptors come from a girl aged 5-17 years with multiple sclerosis. Both conserved end residues are part of each CDR3. The D gene is left open where the match is weak. Not all rows give a size; the values are once, few, many and, for expanded clones, a class.

D gene	clone size	V gene	J gene	CDR3 protein	CDR3 DNA
.	.	TRBV6-5	TRBJ2-3	CASSYSNADTQYF	TGTGCCAGCAGTTATTCAAATGCAGATACGCAGTATTTT
.	.	TRBV20-1	TRBJ2-3	CSASREDTDTQYF	TGCAGTGCTAGTAGAGAAGACACAGATACGCAGTATTTT
TRBD1	.	TRBV12-3/TRBV12-4	TRBJ2-1	CASSTGGFYSEQFF	TGTGCCAGCAGTACAGGGGGCTTCTACAGTGAGCAGTTCTTC
.	.	TRBV12-3/TRBV12-4	TRBJ1-5	CASSSRQALNQPQHF	TGTGCCAGCAGTTCTCGACAGGCCCTCAATCAGCCCCAGCATTTT
.	few	TRBV12-3/TRBV12-4	TRBJ2-2	CASSLTPGELFF	TGTGCCAGCAGTCTTACGCCCGGGGAGCTGTTTTTT
.	.	TRBV10-3	TRBJ1-1	CAIRPAGASMNTEAFF	TGTGCCATCAGGCCTGCGGGGGCTTCCATGAACACTGAAGCTTTCTTT
.	.	TRBV4-1	TRBJ2-1	CASSQDGEEQFF	TGCGCCAGCAGCCAAGACGGGGAGGAGCAGTTCTTC
.	.	TRBV30	TRBJ2-7	CAWNTGTPREQYF	TGTGCCTGGAACACAGGGACTCCCCGGGAGCAGTACTTC
.	few	TRBV6-5	TRBJ2-1	CASSYSMVALGRNEQFF	TGTGCCAGCAGTTACTCGATGGTAGCCCTAGGCAGGAATGAGCAGTTCTTC
.	.	TRBV2	TRBJ2-1	CASKPAVLSYNEQFF	TGTGCCAGCAAACCAGCGGTCCTCTCCTACAATGAGCAGTTCTTC
TRBD1	few	TRBV6-1	TRBJ2-4	CASSSTGGGIQYF	TGTGCCAGCAGTTCGACAGGGGGAGGCATTCAGTACTTC
TRBD1	many	TRBV12-3/TRBV12-4	TRBJ2-5	CASARDRSEETQYF	TGTGCCAGCGCCCGGGACAGATCCGAAGAGACCCAGTACTTC
.	.	TRBV20-1	TRBJ2-7	CSARSPGVDEQYF	TGCAGTGCTAGAAGTCCGGGAGTAGACGAGCAGTACTTC
TRBD1	.	TRBV10-3	TRBJ2-7	CTISDPGGPYEQYF	TGTACCATCAGTGACCCAGGGGGCCCCTACGAGCAGTACTTC
.	.	TRBV20-1	TRBJ2-4	CSAYGTYLAKNIQYF	TGCAGTGCGTATGGGACTTACCTAGCCAAAAACATTCAGTACTTC
.	.	TRBV7-2	TRBJ1-2	CASSSRAALDNYGYTF	TGTGCCAGCAGCTCGCGGGCGGCCCTCGACAACTATGGCTACACCTTC
TRBD1	.	TRBV10-3	TRBJ1-1	CAISAHDRGPVTEAFF	TGTGCCATCAGTGCCCACGACAGGGGGCCTGTCACTGAAGCTTTCTTT
.	.	TRBV6-6	TRBJ2-5	CASSVGTGIGETQYF	TGTGCCAGCAGTGTGGGGACCGGGATAGGAGAGACCCAGTACTTC
TRBD1	.	TRBV5-1	TRBJ2-7	CASSSMGTGAYEQYF	TGCGCCAGCAGCTCGATGGGGACAGGGGCCTACGAGCAGTACTTC
.	.	TRBV20-1	TRBJ2-3	CSAPQGFADTQYF	TGCAGTGCTCCCCAGGGTTTCGCGGATACGCAGTATTTT
.	few	TRBV19	TRBJ2-7	CASSIDRNYEQYF	TGTGCCAGTAGTATCGACAGGAACTACGAGCAGTACTTC
.	.	TRBV10-3	TRBJ2-7	CAISESWQGNYEQYF	TGTGCCATCAGTGAGTCGTGGCAGGGGAACTACGAGCAGTACTTC
.	few	TRBV10-3	TRBJ1-3	CATHTGGSGNTIYF	TGTGCCACCCATACCGGAGGGAGTGGAAACACCATATATTTT
TRBD1	few	TRBV7-9	TRBJ2-1	CASSQPGQGAYEQFF	TGTGCCAGCAGCCAGCCGGGACAGGGGGCATATGAGCAGTTCTTC
TRBD1	.	TRBV6-2/TRBV6-3	TRBJ1-1	CASSRGTGVGTEAFF	TGTGCCAGCAGTCGTGGGACAGGGGTAGGGACTGAAGCTTTCTTT
TRBD2	.	TRBV7-9	TRBJ2-3	CASSSIVLAGFTDTQYF	TGTGCCAGCAGCTCGATTGTCCTAGCGGGGTTCACAGATACGCAGTATTTT
TRBD2	.	TRBV29-1	TRBJ2-3	CSGRGWTRSGSRTDTQYF	TGCAGCGGGCGAGGGTGGACTAGAAGCGGCTCTCGCACAGATACGCAGTATTTT
TRBD1	.	TRBV27	TRBJ2-1	CASSLGWDRGGNEQFF	TGTGCCAGCAGTTTAGGGTGGGACAGGGGCGGGAATGAGCAGTTCTTC
TRBD1	.	TRBV10-3	TRBJ2-5	CAISIRDRDGEQYF	TGTGCCATCAGTATCCGGGACAGGGATGGGGAGCAGTACTTC
TRBD1	few	TRBV10-3	TRBJ2-7	CAISGGDRDGEQYF	TGTGCCATCAGCGGAGGGGACAGGGACGGCGAGCAGTACTTC
.	.	TRBV7-2	TRBJ2-3	CASSLRRIDTQYF	TGTGCCAGCAGCTTACGGAGGATCGATACGCAGTATTTT
.	.	TRBV2	TRBJ1-2	CASNPGDTYGYTF	TGTGCCAGCAACCCCGGGGACACGTATGGCTACACCTTC
.	.	TRBV7-2	TRBJ2-7	CASSSTYEYEQYF	TGTGCCAGCAGCTCCACTTACGAGTACGAGCAGTACTTC
.	.	TRBV5-1	TRBJ2-1	CASSPGDTYNEQFF	TGCGCCAGCAGTCCAGGGGACACCTACAATGAGCAGTTCTTC
TRBD1	few	TRBV6-2/TRBV6-3	TRBJ2-7	CASGTGTGNYEQYF	TGTGCCAGCGGAACCGGGACAGGGAACTACGAGCAGTACTTC
TRBD1	.	TRBV12-3/TRBV12-4	TRBJ1-1	CASSLTPTGPPTEAFF	TGTGCCAGCAGTCTAACACCGACAGGGCCCCCCACTGAAGCTTTCTTT
TRBD1	.	TRBV11-3	TRBJ1-2	CASRGDRTGAGYTF	TGTGCCAGCAGGGGGGACAGAACAGGCGCCGGCTACACCTTC